The entry that follows covers one TCR beta chain sequence. This CDR3 contains 14 residues. V lost 6 bases and J 7 bases, leaving 19 bases between the germline ends. The germline V gene has CDR1 MDHEN and CDR2 SYDVKM. These data belong to a study of T cell repertoires in cytomegalovirus infection. MiXCR was run by TCRdb on the reads, yielding one entry per CDR3 protein. The data show some 300,000 distinct CDR3 sequences, 9.6% seen once. The clonotype was recovered from a human donor in good health (CMV status not recorded). Some clones in this sample may be carry-over from other donors' samples. The gene calls are TRBV28 and TRBJ2-7, with D perhaps assigned TRBD1 or TRBD2 (5 bases each). Material for sequencing was PBMCs. The CDR3 loop is CASSSTPGTGEQYV. The DNA for the CDR3 is TGTGCCAGCAGCTCTACACCAGGGACGGGGGAGCAGTACGTC.